The T cell receptor beta chain described here comes from a study of shared clonotypes between healthy human individuals. Study results and caveats: Donor scarcity curtailed the genetic and exposure-history diversity represented herein. Non-shared clonotypes were found to have lower generation probabilities than the clonotypes that were shared by all four of the sorted-subset donors. Depth of sequencing was expected to influence donor clonotype sharing.

Profiled with immunoSEQ multiplex PCR; TCRdb holds only in-frame clones, not every one. Of about a million clones in the sample, less than 85% were seen once. The CDR3 is 14 residues long. The V and J ends lost 2 bases and 1 base respectively, with 8 bases between them. Germline CDR1 SGHTA, CDR2 FQGNSA. This clone was recorded only once. No antigen is known for it. Partitioning of CD4+ cells yielded a CD45RA+ naive subset and a CD45RA-negative memory subset. The sequenced material came from memory CD4+ T cells sorted from blood. Subset indicated: CD45RA-negative fraction. This clonotype originated in a man between 18 and 29 years old in good health. The chain uses TRBV7-2 and TRBJ1-1, with D hard to call. In DNA, the CDR3 is TGTGCCAGCAGCTTACCGTACGGGAACACTGAAGCTTTCTTT. As protein: CASSLPYGNTEAFF.